The source of this T cell receptor (beta chain) is a study of control samples from healthy donors and cancer patients. Only in-frame clones appear in the TCRdb table, and some are missing; sequencing was by immunoSEQ multiplex PCR. The sample lists 110,000 to 150,000 clones, around 90% occurring once. Deletions cut 2 bases from V and 7 bases from J, with 12 bases between. The germline CDR1 and CDR2 sequences are SGHTA and FQGTGA. The CDR3 consists of 15 residues. Sequencing used blood. The gene calls are TRBV7-3 and TRBJ1-6; a possible D gene is TRBD1 (5 bases). The receptor was isolated from a man between 18 and 29 years old in good health. CDR3 residues: CASSLWGGYNSPLHF. The CDR3 DNA reads TGTGCCAGCAGCTTATGGGGCGGATACAATTCACCCCTCCACTTT.